Described below is a single T cell receptor (beta chain) sequence and its context. The antigen is not known. This record belongs to a study of cytotoxic CD8 clonotypes in ibrutinib-treated CLL. The wider study: Following a median roughly 12 months of treatment, with a range of 6 to 36, response samples were taken.

The assay was immunoSEQ multiplex PCR, and TCRdb's table has in-frame clones only and misses some. Here the sample spans some 200,000 clones, about 75% being singletons. Germline assignment: CDR1 KGHSH and CDR2 LQKENI. The CDR3 has 15 residues. V lost 3 bases, J lost 4 bases, and 8 bases stayed unmatched. Study-wide points: Public clonotypes (which were uncommon) either contracted or remained stable on treatment.

The receptor's source is a human donor with chronic lymphocytic leukemia. The sample in question was PBMCs, obtained after 12 months of ibrutinib treatment. The chain uses TRBV18 and TRBJ1-1; 7 bases fit TRBD1. CDR3 nucleotides: TGTGCCAGCTCACCCGACAGGGTCTCAAGCACTGAAGCTTTCTTT. Residues: CASSPDRVSSTEAFF. The full variable domain, with the rest looked up from reference TRBV18 and TRBJ1-1, is NAGVMQNPRHLVRRRGQEARLRCSPMKGHSHVYWYRQLPEEGLKFMVYLQKENIIDESGMPKERFSAEFPKEGPSILRIQQVVRGDSAAYFCASSPDRVSSTEAFFGQGTRLTVV.